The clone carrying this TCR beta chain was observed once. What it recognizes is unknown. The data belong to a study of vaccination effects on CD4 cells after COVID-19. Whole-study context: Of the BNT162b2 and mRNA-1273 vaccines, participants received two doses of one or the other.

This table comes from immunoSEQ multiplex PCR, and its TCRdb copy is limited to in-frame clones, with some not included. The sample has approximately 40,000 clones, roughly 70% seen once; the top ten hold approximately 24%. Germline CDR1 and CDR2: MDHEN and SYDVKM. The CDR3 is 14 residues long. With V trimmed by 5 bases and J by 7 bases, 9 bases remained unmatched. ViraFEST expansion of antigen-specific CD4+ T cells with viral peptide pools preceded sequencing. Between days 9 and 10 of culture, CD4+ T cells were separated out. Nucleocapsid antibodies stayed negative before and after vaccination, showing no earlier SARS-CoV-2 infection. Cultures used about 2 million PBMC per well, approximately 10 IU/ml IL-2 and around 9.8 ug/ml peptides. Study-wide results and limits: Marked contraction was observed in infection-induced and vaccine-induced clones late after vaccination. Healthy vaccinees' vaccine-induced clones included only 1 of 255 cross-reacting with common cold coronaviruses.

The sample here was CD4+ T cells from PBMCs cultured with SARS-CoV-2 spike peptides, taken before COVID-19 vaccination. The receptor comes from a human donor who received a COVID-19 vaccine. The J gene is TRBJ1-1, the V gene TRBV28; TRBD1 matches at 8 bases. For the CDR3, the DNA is TGTGCCAGCAGTCGACGACAGGGGACGAGTGAAGCTTTCTTT. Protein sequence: CASSRRQGTSEAFF. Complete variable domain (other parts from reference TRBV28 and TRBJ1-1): DVKVTQSSRYLVKRTGEKVFLECVQDMDHENMFWYRQDPGLGLRLIYFSYDVKMKEKGDIPEGYSVSREKKERFSLILESASTNQTSMYLCASSRRQGTSEAFFGQGTRLTVV.